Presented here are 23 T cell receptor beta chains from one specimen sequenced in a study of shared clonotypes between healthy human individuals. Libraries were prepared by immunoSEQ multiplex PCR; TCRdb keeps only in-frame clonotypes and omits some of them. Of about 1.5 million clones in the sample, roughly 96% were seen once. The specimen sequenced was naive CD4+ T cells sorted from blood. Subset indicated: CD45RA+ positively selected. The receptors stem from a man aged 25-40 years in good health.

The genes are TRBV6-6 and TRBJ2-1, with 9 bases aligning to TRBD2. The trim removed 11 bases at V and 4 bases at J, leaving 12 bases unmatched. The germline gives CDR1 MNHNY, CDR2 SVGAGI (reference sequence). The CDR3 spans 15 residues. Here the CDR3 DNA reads TGTGCCGTAGCTGACTTAGCGGGAGAGTACAATGAGCAGTTCTTC. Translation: CAVADLAGEYNEQFF.

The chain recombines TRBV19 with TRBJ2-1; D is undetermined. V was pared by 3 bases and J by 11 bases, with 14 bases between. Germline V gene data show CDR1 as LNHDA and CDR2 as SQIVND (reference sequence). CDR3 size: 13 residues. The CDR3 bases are TGTGCCAGTAGTATTATCGGCCAGCGCCAGCAGTTCTTC. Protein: CASSIIGQRQQFF. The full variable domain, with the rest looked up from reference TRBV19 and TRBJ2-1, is DGGITQSPKYLFRKEGQNVTLSCEQNLNHDAMYWYRQDPGQGLRLIYYSQIVNDFQKGDIAEGYSVSREKKESFPLTVTSAQKNPTAFYLCASSIIGQRQQFFGPGTRLTVL.

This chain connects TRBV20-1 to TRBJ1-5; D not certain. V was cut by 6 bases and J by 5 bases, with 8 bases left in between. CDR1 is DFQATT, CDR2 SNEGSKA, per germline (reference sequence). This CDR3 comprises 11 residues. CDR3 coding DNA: TGCAGTGCCGTCATAGATCAGCCCCAGCATTTT. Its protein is CSAVIDQPQHF.

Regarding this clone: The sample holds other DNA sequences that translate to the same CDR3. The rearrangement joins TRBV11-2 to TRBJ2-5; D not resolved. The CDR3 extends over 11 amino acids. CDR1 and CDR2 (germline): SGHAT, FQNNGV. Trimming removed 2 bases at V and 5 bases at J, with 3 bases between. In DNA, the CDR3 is TGTGCCAGCAGCTTACGGGAGACCCAGTACTTC. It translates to CASSLRETQYF. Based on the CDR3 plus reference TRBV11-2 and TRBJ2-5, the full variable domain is EAGVAQSPRYKIIEKRQSVAFWCNPISGHATLYWYQQILGQGPKLLIQFQNNGVVDDSQLPKDRFSAERLKGVDSTLKIQPAKLEDSAVYLCASSLRETQYFGPGTRLLVL.

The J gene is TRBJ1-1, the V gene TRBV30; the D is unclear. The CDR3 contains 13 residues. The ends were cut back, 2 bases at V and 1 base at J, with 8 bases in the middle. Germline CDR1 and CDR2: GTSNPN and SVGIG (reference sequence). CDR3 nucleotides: TGTGCCTGGAGTAATAGGCCGAACACTGAAGCTTTCTTT. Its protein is CAWSNRPNTEAFF.

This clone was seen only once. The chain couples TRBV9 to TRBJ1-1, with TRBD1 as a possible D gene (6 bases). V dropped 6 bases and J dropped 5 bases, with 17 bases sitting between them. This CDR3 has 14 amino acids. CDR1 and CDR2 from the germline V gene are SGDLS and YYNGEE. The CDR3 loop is CASTQTGMETEAFF. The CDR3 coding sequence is TGTGCCAGCACGCAAACAGGGATGGAGACTGAAGCTTTCTTT.

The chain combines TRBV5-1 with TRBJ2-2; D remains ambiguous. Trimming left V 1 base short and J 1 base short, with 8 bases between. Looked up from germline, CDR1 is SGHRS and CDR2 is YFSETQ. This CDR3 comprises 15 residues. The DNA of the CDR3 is TGCGCCAGCAGCTTGCTGGGGTGGAACACCGGGGAGCTGTTTTTT. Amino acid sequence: CASSLLGWNTGELFF.

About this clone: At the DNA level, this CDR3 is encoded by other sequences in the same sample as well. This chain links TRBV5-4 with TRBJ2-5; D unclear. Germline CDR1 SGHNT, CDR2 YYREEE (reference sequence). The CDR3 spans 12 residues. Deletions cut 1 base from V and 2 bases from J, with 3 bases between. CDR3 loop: CASSLPQETQYF. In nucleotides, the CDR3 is TGTGCCAGCAGCTTGCCACAAGAGACCCAGTACTTC.

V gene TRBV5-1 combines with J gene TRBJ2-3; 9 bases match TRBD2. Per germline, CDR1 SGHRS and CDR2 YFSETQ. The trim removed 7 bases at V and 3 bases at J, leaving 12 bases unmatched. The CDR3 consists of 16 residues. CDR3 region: CASQNQGAGGTDTQYF. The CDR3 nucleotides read TGCGCCAGCCAGAACCAAGGGGCGGGAGGGACAGATACGCAGTATTTT.

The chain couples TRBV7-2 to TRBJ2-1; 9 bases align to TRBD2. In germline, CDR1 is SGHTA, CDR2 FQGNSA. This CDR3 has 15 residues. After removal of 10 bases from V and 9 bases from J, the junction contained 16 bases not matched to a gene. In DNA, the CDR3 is TGTGCCACCAGACAGTCCAGCGGGAGGAGTGGTGAGCAGTTCTTC. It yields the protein CATRQSSGRSGEQFF.

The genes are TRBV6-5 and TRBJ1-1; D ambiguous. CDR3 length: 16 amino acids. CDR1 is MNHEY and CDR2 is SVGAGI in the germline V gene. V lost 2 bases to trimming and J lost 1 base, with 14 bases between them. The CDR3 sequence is CASSYVEFSKNTEAFF. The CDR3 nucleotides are TGTGCCAGCAGTTACGTAGAGTTCTCTAAGAACACTGAAGCTTTCTTT.

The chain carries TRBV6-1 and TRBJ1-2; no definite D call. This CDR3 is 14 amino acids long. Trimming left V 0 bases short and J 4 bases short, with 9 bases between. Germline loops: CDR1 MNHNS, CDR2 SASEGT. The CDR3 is CASSEAGRRYGYTF. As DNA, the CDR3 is TGTGCCAGCAGTGAAGCCGGCAGGCGCTATGGCTACACCTTC.

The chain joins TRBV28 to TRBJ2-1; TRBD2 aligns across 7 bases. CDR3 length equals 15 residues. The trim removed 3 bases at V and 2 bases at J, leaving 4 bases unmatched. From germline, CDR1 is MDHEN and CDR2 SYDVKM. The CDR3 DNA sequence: TGTGCCAGCAGTTTTGGGAGCGGGGCCTACAATGAGCAGTTCTTC. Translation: CASSFGSGAYNEQFF. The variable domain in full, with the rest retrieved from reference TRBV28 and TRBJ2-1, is DVKVTQSSRYLVKRTGEKVFLECVQDMDHENMFWYRQDPGLGLRLIYFSYDVKMKEKGDIPEGYSVSREKKERFSLILESASTNQTSMYLCASSFGSGAYNEQFFGPGTRLTVL.

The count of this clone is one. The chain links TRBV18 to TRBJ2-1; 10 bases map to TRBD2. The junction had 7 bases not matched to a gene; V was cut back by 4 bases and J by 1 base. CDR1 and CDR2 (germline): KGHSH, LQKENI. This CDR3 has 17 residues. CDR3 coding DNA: TGTGCCAGCTCACGTACACCTAGCGGGAGTTCCTACAATGAGCAGTTCTTC. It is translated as CASSRTPSGSSYNEQFF.

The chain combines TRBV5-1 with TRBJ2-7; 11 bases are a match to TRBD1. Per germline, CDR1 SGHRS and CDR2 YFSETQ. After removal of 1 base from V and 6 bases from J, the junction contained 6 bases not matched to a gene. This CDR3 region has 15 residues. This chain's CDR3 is CASSLNGQGAREQYF. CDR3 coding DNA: TGCGCCAGCAGCTTGAACGGACAGGGGGCCCGCGAGCAGTACTTC.

The CDR3 DNA sequence: TGTGCCAGCACCCCAGCCGGACGAGGGCCCGAAAAACTGTTTTTT. Translated: CASTPAGRGPEKLFF. The chain uses TRBV7-2 and TRBJ1-4, with D uncertain. The ends were cut back, 7 bases at V and 8 bases at J, with 20 bases in the middle. Germline lookup yields CDR1 SGHTA and CDR2 FQGNSA. The CDR3 extends over 15 amino acids.

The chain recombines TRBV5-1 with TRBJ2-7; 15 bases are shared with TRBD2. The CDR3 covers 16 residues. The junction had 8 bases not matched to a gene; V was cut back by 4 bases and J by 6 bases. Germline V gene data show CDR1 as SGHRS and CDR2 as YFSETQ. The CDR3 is CASSRLGLAGGPEQYF. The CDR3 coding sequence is TGCGCCAGCAGCCGCTTGGGACTAGCGGGAGGTCCCGAGCAGTACTTC.

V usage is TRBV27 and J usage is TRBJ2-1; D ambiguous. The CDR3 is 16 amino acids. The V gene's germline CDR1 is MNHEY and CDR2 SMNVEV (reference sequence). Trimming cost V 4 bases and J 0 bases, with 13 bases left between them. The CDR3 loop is CASSSGRTGSYNEQFF. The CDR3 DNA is TGTGCCAGCAGTTCCGGCCGGACGGGCTCCTACAATGAGCAGTTCTTC.

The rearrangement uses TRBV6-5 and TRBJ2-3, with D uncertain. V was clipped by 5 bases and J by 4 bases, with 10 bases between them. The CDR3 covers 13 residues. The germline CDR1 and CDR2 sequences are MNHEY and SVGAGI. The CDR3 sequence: CASSPHRADTQYF. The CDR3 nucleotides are TGTGCCAGCAGTCCCCATCGGGCAGATACGCAGTATTTT.

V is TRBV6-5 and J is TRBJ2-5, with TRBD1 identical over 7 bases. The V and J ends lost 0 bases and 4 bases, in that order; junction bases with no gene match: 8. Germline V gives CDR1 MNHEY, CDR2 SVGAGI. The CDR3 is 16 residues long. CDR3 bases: TGTGCCAGCAGTTACTCGGGCAGGGGGAAGCTAGAGACCCAGTACTTC. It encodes CASSYSGRGKLETQYF.

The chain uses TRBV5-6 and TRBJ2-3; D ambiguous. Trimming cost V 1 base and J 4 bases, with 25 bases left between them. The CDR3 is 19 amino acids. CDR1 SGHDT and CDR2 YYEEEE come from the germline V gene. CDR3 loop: CASSLLDPYLRTEPDTQYF. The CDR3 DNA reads TGTGCCAGCAGCTTGCTCGACCCCTACCTCCGTACGGAGCCAGATACGCAGTATTTT.

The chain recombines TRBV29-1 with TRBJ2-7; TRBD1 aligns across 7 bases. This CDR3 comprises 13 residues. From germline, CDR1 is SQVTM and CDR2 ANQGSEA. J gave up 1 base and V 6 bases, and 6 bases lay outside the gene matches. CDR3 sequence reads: CSVQQGWSYEQYF. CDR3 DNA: TGCAGCGTCCAACAGGGGTGGTCCTACGAGCAGTACTTC.

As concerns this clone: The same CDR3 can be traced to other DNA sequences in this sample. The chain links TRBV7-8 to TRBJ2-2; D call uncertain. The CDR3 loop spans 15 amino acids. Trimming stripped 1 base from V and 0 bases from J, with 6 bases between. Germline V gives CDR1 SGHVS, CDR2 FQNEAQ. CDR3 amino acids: CASSLGRTNTGELFF. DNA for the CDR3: TGTGCCAGCAGCTTAGGGCGTACGAACACCGGGGAGCTGTTTTTT.